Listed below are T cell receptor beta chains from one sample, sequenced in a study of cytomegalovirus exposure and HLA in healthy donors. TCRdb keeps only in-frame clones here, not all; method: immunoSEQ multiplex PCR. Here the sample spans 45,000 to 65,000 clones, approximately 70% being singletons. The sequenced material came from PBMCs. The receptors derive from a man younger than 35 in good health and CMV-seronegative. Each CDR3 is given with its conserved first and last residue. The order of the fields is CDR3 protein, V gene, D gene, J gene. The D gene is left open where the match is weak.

CDR3aa: CASSQGYGQGRSDYTF; v_gene: TRBV4-1; d_gene: TRBD1; j_gene: TRBJ1-2
CDR3aa: CASSSNQPQHF; v_gene: TRBV4-2; d_gene: NA; j_gene: TRBJ1-5
CDR3aa: CASSLGAGTGWDIQYF; v_gene: TRBV5-6; d_gene: TRBD1; j_gene: TRBJ2-4
CDR3aa: CASSSAGEAFF; v_gene: TRBV4-1; d_gene: NA; j_gene: TRBJ1-1
CDR3aa: CAWGRRGRHRGYTF; v_gene: TRBV30; d_gene: TRBD1; j_gene: TRBJ1-2
CDR3aa: CASSLEGPGGTEAFF; v_gene: TRBV7-8; d_gene: NA; j_gene: TRBJ1-1
CDR3aa: CASRRAGTGTYEQYF; v_gene: TRBV28; d_gene: TRBD1; j_gene: TRBJ2-7
CDR3aa: CASSLATARRTYNEQFF; v_gene: TRBV7-8; d_gene: NA; j_gene: TRBJ2-1
CDR3aa: CASRGSREKLFF; v_gene: TRBV30; d_gene: NA; j_gene: TRBJ1-4
CDR3aa: CASSAWDSPLSTEAFF; v_gene: TRBV9; d_gene: TRBD1; j_gene: TRBJ1-1
CDR3aa: CASSSEGEASSGFLEQFF; v_gene: TRBV7-6; d_gene: NA; j_gene: TRBJ2-1
CDR3aa: CASTTLRGGGYTF; v_gene: TRBV6-5; d_gene: NA; j_gene: TRBJ1-2
CDR3aa: CASFATGRFTEAFF; v_gene: TRBV19; d_gene: NA; j_gene: TRBJ1-1
CDR3aa: CASSTDGTANTEAFF; v_gene: TRBV6-5; d_gene: TRBD1; j_gene: TRBJ1-1
CDR3aa: CASKSAGVVETQYF; v_gene: TRBV6-5; d_gene: TRBD2; j_gene: TRBJ2-5
CDR3aa: CAWTPLAIGELFF; v_gene: TRBV30; d_gene: NA; j_gene: TRBJ2-2
CDR3aa: CASSEWTGGANEQYF; v_gene: TRBV6-1; d_gene: TRBD1; j_gene: TRBJ2-7
CDR3aa: CASSLGREGYGYTF; v_gene: TRBV7-8; d_gene: NA; j_gene: TRBJ1-2
CDR3aa: CASSQDGWSLGNTEAFF; v_gene: TRBV14; d_gene: NA; j_gene: TRBJ1-1
CDR3aa: CASGYPQGKNIQYF; v_gene: TRBV21-1; d_gene: NA; j_gene: TRBJ2-4
CDR3aa: CATSRGTEPGQYF; v_gene: TRBV15; d_gene: NA; j_gene: TRBJ2-7
CDR3aa: CASSLYDRTNYGYTF; v_gene: TRBV28; d_gene: NA; j_gene: TRBJ1-2